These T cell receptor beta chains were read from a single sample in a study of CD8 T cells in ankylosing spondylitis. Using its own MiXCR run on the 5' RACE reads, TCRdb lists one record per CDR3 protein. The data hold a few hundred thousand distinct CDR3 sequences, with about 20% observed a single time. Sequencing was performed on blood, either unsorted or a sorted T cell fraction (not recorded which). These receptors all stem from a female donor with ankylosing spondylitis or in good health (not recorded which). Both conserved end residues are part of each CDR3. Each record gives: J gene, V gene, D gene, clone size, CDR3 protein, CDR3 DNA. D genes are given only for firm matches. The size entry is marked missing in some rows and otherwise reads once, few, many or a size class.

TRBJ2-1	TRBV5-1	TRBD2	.	CASGLAGDNEQFF	TGCGCTTCCGGGCTAGCGGGGGACAATGAGCAGTTCTTC
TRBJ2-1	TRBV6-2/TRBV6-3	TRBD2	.	CASRPSGRRNEQFF	TGTGCCAGCAGACCCAGCGGGAGGCGCAATGAGCAGTTCTTC
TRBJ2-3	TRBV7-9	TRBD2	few	CASSWGIAGHQDTQYF	TGTGCCAGCAGCTGGGGAATAGCGGGACATCAAGATACGCAGTATTTT
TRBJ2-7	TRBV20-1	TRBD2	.	CSAPQPTSWSYEQYF	TGCAGTGCCCCCCAACCGACTAGCTGGTCCTACGAGCAGTACTTC
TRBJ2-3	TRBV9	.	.	CASSVVPKPPQYF	TGTGCCAGCAGCGTAGTGCCCAAACCCCCGCAGTATTTT
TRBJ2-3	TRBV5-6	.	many	CASSTGVSDTQYF	TGTGCCAGCAGCACTGGGGTGTCAGATACGCAGTATTTT
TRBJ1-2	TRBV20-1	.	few	CSASMKGEHGYTF	TGCAGTGCTAGTATGAAGGGAGAGCATGGCTACACCTTC
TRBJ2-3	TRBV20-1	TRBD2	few	CSAVLLAGVTDTQYF	TGCAGTGCCGTATTACTAGCGGGAGTTACAGATACGCAGTATTTT
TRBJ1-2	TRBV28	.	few	CASSRRFYGYTF	TGTGCCAGCAGTCGGAGGTTCTATGGCTACACCTTC
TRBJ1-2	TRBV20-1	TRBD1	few	CSASMTGATGNYGYTF	TGCAGTGCTTCCATGACAGGGGCCACGGGTAACTATGGCTACACCTTC
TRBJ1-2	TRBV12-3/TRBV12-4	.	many	CASSFFDGYTF	TGTGCCAGCAGTTTCTTCGATGGCTACACCTTC
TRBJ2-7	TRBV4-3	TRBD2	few	CASSQLGGSGEQYF	TGCGCCAGCAGCCAACTCGGGGGGTCAGGCGAGCAGTACTTC
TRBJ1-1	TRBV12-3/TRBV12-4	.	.	CASSLGAGAKAFF	TGTGCCAGCAGTCTGGGTGCAGGGGCTAAAGCTTTCTTT
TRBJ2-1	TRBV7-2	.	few	CASSSASDKQFF	TGTGCCAGCAGCTCCGCTAGCGATAAGCAGTTCTTC
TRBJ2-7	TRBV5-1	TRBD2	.	CASSLMRLAEGEQYF	TGCGCCAGCAGCTTGATGAGACTAGCAGAAGGCGAGCAGTACTTC
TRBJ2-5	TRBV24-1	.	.	CATSDLGGVGETQYF	TGTGCCACCAGTGATTTGGGTGGGGTTGGGGAGACCCAGTACTTC
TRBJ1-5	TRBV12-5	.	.	CASGLTSGNQPQHF	TGTGCTAGTGGTTTGACATCGGGCAATCAGCCCCAGCATTTT
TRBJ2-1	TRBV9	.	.	CASSVRTSGYNEQFF	TGTGCCAGCAGCGTACGCACAAGCGGTTACAATGAGCAGTTCTTC
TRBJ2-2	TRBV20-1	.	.	CSAPTDGGELFF	TGCAGTGCGCCGACAGACGGCGGGGAGCTGTTTTTT
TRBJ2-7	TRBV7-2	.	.	CASSLVVTGPYEQYF	TGTGCCAGCAGCTTAGTCGTCACAGGGCCCTACGAGCAGTACTTC
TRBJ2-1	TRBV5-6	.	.	CASSLILEQFF	TGTGCCAGCAGCCTCATTCTTGAGCAGTTCTTC
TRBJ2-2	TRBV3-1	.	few	CASSPVRWAGELFF	TGTGCCAGCAGTCCTGTAAGATGGGCCGGGGAGCTGTTTTTT
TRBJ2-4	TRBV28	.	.	CASSLRGYKNIQYF	TGTGCCAGCAGTTTACGTGGTTACAAAAACATTCAGTACTTC
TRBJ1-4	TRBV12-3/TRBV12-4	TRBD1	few	CASSLRDRGEGKLFF	TGTGCCAGCAGTTTAAGGGACAGGGGTGAGGGAAAACTGTTTTTT